The entry below gives a single T cell receptor beta chain sequence along with its context. The sample belongs to a study of CD8 T cells in Susac syndrome. The CDR3 covers 15 residues. The germline CDR1 and CDR2 sequences are GTSNPN and SVGIG (reference sequence). The germline V and J ends were trimmed by 0 bases and 4 bases, with 13 bases remaining between them. The RNA input was roughly 0.5 to 1 ug, and it was reverse transcribed with random hexamers. TCRdb recomputed calls from the immunoSEQ multiplex PCR reads with MiXCR, one row per CDR3 protein. The table lists about 180,000 distinct CDR3 sequences, 85% to 95% of them singletons, with approximately 0.11% in the top ten.

Sequencing was performed on CD4+ T cells from PBMCs. The chain has TRBV30 and TRBJ2-1; perhaps TRBD2 as D (6 bases). The receptor was isolated from a human donor with Susac syndrome. The CDR3 coding sequence is TGTGCCTGGAGTGTGTTGGGGGGAAGGTACAATGAGCAGTTCTTC. This gives the protein CAWSVLGGRYNEQFF. The whole variable domain, remainder taken from reference TRBV30 and TRBJ2-1, is SQTIHQWPATLVQPVGSPLSLECTVEGTSNPNLYWYRQAAGRGLQLLFYSVGIGQISSEVPQNLSASRPQDRQFILSSKKLLLSDSGFYLCAWSVLGGRYNEQFFGPGTRLTVL.